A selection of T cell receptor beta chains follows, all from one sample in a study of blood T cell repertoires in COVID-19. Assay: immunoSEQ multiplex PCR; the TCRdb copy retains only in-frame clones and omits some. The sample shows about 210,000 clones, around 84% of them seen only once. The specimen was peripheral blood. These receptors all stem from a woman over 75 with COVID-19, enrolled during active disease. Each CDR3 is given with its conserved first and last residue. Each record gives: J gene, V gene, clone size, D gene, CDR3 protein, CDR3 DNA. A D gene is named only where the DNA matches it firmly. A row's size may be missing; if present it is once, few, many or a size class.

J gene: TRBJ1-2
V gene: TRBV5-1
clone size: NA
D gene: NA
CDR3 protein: CASSLEVGGYTF
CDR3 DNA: TGCGCCAGCAGCTTGGAAGTCGGGGGCTACACCTTC

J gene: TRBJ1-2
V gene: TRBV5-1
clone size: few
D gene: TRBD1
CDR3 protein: CASSLGTGLNYGYTF
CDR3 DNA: TGCGCCAGCAGCCTAGGGACAGGACTTAACTATGGCTACACCTTC

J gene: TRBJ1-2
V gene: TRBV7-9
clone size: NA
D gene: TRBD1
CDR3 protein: CASSSQGANYGYTF
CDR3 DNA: TGTGCCAGCAGCTCACAGGGGGCTAACTATGGCTACACCTTC

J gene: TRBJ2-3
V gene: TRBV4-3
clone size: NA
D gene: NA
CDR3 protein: CASSPQSLSTDTQYF
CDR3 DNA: TGCGCCAGCAGCCCTCAATCACTTAGCACAGATACGCAGTATTTT

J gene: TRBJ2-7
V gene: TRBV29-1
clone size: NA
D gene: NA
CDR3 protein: CSVGAIGGEQYF
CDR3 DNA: TGCAGCGTTGGAGCGATAGGTGGGGAGCAGTACTTC

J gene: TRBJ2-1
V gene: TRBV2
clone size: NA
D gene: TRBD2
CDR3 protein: CASRKRGLIGYEQFF
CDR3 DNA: TGTGCCAGCAGGAAGCGGGGGTTAATAGGGTATGAGCAGTTCTTC

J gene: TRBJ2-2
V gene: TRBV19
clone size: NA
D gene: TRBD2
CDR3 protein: CASRLAGGNTGELFF
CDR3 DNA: TGTGCCAGTCGGCTAGCGGGGGGGAACACCGGGGAGCTGTTTTTT

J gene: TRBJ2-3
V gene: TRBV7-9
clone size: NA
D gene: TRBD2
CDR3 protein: CASSSGLAGEGGTQYF
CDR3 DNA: TGTGCCAGCAGTTCGGGACTAGCGGGGGAAGGAGGTACGCAGTATTTT

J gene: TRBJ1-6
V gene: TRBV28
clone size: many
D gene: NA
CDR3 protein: CASSLGRVGVADSPLHF
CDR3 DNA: TGTGCCAGCAGTTTAGGACGGGTCGGGGTGGCGGATTCACCCCTCCACTTT

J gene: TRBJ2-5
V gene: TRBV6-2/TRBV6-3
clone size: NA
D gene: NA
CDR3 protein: CASSYGGTGLMQETQYF
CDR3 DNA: TGTGCCAGCAGTTACGGGGGAACAGGGCTAATGCAAGAGACCCAGTACTTC

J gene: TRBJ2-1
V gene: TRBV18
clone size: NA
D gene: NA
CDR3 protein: CASSPFPNSNEQFF
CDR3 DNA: TGTGCCAGCTCACCATTTCCGAACAGCAATGAGCAGTTCTTC

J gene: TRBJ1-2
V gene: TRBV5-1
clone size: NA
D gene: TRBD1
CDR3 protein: CASSPQPGQGARGYTF
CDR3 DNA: TGCGCCAGCAGCCCCCAGCCGGGACAGGGGGCTCGAGGCTACACCTTC

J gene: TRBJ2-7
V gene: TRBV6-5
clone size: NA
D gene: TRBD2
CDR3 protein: CASSSPGGEQYF
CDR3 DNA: TGTGCCAGCAGTTCCCCGGGGGGCGAGCAGTACTTC

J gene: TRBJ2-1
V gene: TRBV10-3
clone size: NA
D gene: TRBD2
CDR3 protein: CAIRATGGEQFF
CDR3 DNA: TGTGCCATCAGGGCGACGGGGGGTGAGCAGTTCTTC

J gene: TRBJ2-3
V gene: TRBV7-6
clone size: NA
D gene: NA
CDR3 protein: CASSPKVQGYF
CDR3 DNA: TGTGCCAGCAGCCCAAAGGTCCAGGGGTATTTT

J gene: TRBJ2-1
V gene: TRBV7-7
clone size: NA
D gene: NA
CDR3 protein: CASSPRSGVYNEQFF
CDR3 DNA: TGTGCCAGCAGCCCGCGTTCGGGTGTTTACAATGAGCAGTTCTTC

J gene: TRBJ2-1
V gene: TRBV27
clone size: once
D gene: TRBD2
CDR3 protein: CASSLYGTSGVVEQFF
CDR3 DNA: TGTGCCAGCAGTTTATACGGGACTAGCGGGGTGGTTGAGCAGTTCTTC

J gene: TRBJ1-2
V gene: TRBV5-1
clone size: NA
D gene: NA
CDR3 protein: CASSLQGSDGYTF
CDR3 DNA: TGCGCCAGCAGCTTGCAGGGGTCCGACGGCTACACCTTC

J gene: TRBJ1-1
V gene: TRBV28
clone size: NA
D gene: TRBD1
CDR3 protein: CASSRDRGLDTEAFF
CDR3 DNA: TGTGCCAGCAGCCGAGACAGGGGGCTTGACACTGAAGCTTTCTTT

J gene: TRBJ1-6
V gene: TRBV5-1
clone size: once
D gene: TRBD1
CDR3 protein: CATSHGTGDNSPLHF
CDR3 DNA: TGCGCCACCTCCCATGGGACAGGGGATAATTCACCCCTCCACTTT

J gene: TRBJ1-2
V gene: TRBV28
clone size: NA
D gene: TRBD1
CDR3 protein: CASSAQGAMYGYTF
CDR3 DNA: TGTGCCAGCAGTGCACAGGGGGCAATGTATGGCTACACCTTC

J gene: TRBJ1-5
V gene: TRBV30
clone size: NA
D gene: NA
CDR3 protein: CAWSAGSNQPQHF
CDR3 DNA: TGTGCCTGGAGTGCAGGGAGCAATCAGCCCCAGCATTTT

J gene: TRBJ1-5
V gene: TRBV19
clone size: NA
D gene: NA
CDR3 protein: CASSIARQLSNQPQHF
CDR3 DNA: TGTGCCAGTAGTATTGCCAGGCAACTCTCCAATCAGCCCCAGCATTTT

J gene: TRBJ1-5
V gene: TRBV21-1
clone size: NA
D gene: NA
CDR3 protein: CATPGWDQPQHF
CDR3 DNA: TGTGCCACCCCGGGGTGGGATCAGCCCCAGCATTTT

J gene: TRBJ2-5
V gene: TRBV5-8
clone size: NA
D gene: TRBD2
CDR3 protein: CASSLNPTSGGHQETQYF
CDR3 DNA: TGTGCCAGCAGCTTGAATCCGACTAGCGGGGGGCACCAAGAGACCCAGTACTTC

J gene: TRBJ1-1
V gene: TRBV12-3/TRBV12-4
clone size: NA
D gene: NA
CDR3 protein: CASSPEGGTEAFF
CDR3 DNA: TGTGCCAGCAGTCCCGAAGGCGGTACTGAAGCTTTCTTT

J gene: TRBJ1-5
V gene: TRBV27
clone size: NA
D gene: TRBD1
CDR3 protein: CASRGTGGLNQPQHF
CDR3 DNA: TGTGCCAGCAGGGGGACAGGGGGCCTTAATCAGCCCCAGCATTTT

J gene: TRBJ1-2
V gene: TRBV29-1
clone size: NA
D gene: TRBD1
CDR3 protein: CSVNSGTGWDYGYTF
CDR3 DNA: TGCAGCGTAAATTCCGGGACAGGATGGGACTATGGCTACACCTTC

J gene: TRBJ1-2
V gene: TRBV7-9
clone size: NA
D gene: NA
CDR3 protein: CASSRRGGANYGYTF
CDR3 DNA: TGTGCCAGCAGTCGTCGTGGGGGCGCGAACTATGGCTACACCTTC